The clone carrying this TCR beta chain was recorded many times. Its cognate antigen is unknown. This sample was included in a study of human T cells and chemical hapten exposure. Notes on the study in general: PT1 expanded TCR numbers rose with patch test score.

The library tagged each cDNA molecule with unique molecular identifiers. Study processing details: Ranging from roughly 23,224 to 750,000, TCR counts per sample had a median value of around 92,000. One entry per CDR3 protein results from TCRdb running MiXCR on the RACE reads. The V and J calls were determined by TCRdb, not by the authors. The table lists around 69,000 distinct CDR3 sequences, 7.5% to 9.5% of them singletons. Time point noted: patch test 2, 6 weeks after DPC sensitization. Treatment described: therapeutic diphenylcyclopropenone sensitization with weekly scalp DPC. Blood collection took place prior to placing each patch test. Trimming pared 6 bases from V and 7 bases from J, leaving 18 bases between. This CDR3 region has 14 residues. CDR1 MNHNY and CDR2 SVGAGI come from the germline V gene (reference sequence).

The sample here was whole blood, taken in connection with sensitization to the hapten diphenylcyclopropenone (DPC). This clonotype was sampled from a woman aged 45-65 years with alopecia areata. Some clones in this sample may be carry-over from other donors' samples. The chain combines TRBV6-6 with TRBJ2-5, with D perhaps TRBD1 or TRBD2 (6 bases each). CDR3 amino acids: CASRSLRGGRTQYF. CDR3 nucleotides: TGTGCCAGCAGATCCCTTCGTGGGGGGCGGACCCAGTACTTC.